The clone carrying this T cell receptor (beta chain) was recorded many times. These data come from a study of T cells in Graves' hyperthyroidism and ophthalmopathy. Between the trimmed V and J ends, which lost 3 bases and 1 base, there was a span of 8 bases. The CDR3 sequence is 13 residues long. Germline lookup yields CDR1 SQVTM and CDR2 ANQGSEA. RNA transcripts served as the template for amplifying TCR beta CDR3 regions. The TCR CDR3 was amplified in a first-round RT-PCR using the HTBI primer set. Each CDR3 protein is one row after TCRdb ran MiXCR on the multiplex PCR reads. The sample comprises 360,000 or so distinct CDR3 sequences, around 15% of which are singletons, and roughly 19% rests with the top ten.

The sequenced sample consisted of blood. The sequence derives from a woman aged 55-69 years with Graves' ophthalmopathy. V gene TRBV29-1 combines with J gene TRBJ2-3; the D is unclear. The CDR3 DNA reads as TGCAGCGTTGATTATAGGGGCACAGATACGCAGTATTTT. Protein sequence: CSVDYRGTDTQYF.